This TCR beta chain was sequenced for a study of T cell responses to AZD1222 COVID-19 vaccine (dated by TCRdb to the early 2020s). Notes on the research overall: AZD1222 recipients with second doses at about 4 weeks or about 12 weeks were pooled, because spike-specific TCR depth and breadth did not differ between schedules. TCR sequencing was performed for some 250 trial participants, of whom approximately 200 were given two doses of AZD1222 and approximately 25 were given two doses of MenACWY control vaccine. Trial participants were enrolled by age into 18-55, 56-69 and 70-plus year subgroups, with approximately 160, 26 and 62 TCR-sequenced participants respectively.

Reading the label with the study, this specimen's time point is: baseline before first vaccination. Vaccinee samples came from UK trials COV001 and COV002, including a single-blind randomized controlled phase 2/3 trial of AZD1222 (ChAdOx1 nCoV-19) in healthy adults. For TCRbeta chain sequencing, PBMC samples from trial participants were taken at day 0 and at day 28 after the second dose. The CDR3 regions of human TCRbeta chains were analyzed by immunosequencing. Per the source publication's procedure: Repertoire TCRs were checked for matches against a reference library of SARS-CoV-2-specific TCRs that had been generated using the MIRA antigen-specificity platform. Breadth meant the fraction of unique TCRs that were SARS-CoV-2-associated, whereas depth meant the fraction of total T cells that were SARS-CoV-2-associated. Using the MIRA data, each spike-specific TCR was assigned both to the spike region to which the TCR was reactive and to a CD4 or CD8 class. Log10-transformed breadth and depth values were compared by one-way ANOVA with Sidak's multiple comparisons tests. TCRdb carries this immuneACCESS record with in-frame sequences only. Its versions omit some clonotypes, under half of them owing to an unresolved V gene in the studies checked, with the rest unexplained. The V and J calls and clone size were taken over from that table, and D and trimming were inferred from the DNA. The sample profile shows about 120,000 clones; roughly nine tenths of them were found once. In total, the top ten clones hold roughly 5.4% of the sample.

Concerning this clone: This receptor's antigen is unknown. Qualities for individual bases were not recorded, and no much larger clone is one base off.

Here is what the overall study found, with its caveats: Only five to seven AZD1222 recipients were SARS-CoV-2 seropositive at baseline, limiting conclusions about previously exposed vaccinees. Reportedly, almost half of the unique spike-specific TCRs recognized epitopes lying outside the regions that are mutated in the B.1.351 and B.1.1.7 variants. Participants were mostly white British, with more females than males. The authors suggested clonal diversity may have been underestimated. Because no day 14 peak-response samples were available, repertoires were characterized only after the peak T cell response. After two AZD1222 doses, spike-specific TCR breadth and depth were significantly higher than at day 0 and than in MenACWY recipients. The 56-69-year group was small, and its depth increase did not reach significance, likely because of low power. The whole spike protein was spanned by vaccine-associated CD4 TCRs, and dominant responses were seen in regions 160-218 and 743-854.

Per the germline V gene, MDHEN is the CDR1 and SYDVKM is the CDR2. V and J lose 2 bases and 1 base, and a span of 6 bases separates them. The CDR3 runs 13 amino acids, cysteine and phenylalanine included. Here the CDR3 DNA is all that survives: 39 bases in frame from base 1. This receptor was identified in an adult in good health. Material: peripheral blood, obtained on day 0 of AZD1222 vaccination. Rearrangement joined TRBV28 to TRBJ2-7; no D gene call is confident. The sequence in DNA is TGTGCCAGCAGTTTAGCCACTTCCTACGAGCAGTACTTC. It translates to CASSLATSYEQYF.